Below are 11 T cell receptor beta chains sequenced from a single sample in a study of T cells after posttransplantation cyclophosphamide. Profiling relied on immunoSEQ multiplex PCR, and the TCRdb table lists in-frame clones only, not all of them. The sample holds tens of thousands of clones, 93% seen once. Sequencing input: PBMCs. Every receptor here comes from a woman in her twenties or thirties in good health and a related stem cell transplant donor.

V gene TRBV11-3 combines with J gene TRBJ2-7; D gene ambiguous. The CDR3 is 13 residues long. V lost 3 bases to trimming and J lost 3 bases, with 9 bases between them. Germline V gene sequence: CDR1 SGHNT, CDR2 YENEEA. The CDR3 nucleotides read TGTGCCAGCAGCTTCGGCTATAACTACGAGCAGTACTTC. Translation gives CASSFGYNYEQYF.

The rearrangement uses TRBV27 and TRBJ2-3; D tentatively reads TRBD1 or TRBD2 (5 bases each). Trimming took 5 bases from V and 6 from J, leaving 15 bases between them. Germline V gene data show CDR1 as MNHEY and CDR2 as SMNVEV (reference sequence). The CDR3 sequence is 14 residues long. CDR3 amino acids: CASSPWGSLDTQYF. DNA of the CDR3: TGTGCCAGCAGTCCTTGGGGGAGCTTGGATACGCAGTATTTT.

This chain uses TRBV11-2 with TRBJ2-7, with TRBD1 matching over 11 bases. With V trimmed by 5 bases and J by 1 base, 7 bases remained unmatched. Per the germline V gene, CDR1 is SGHAT and CDR2 is FQNNGV. The CDR3 contains 16 residues. The CDR3 spells CASSPGTGGKSYEQYF. CDR3 DNA sequence: TGTGCCAGCAGCCCCGGGACAGGGGGTAAGTCCTACGAGCAGTACTTC.

This CDR3 reads CASSPRTVVNTEAFF. In DNA form, the CDR3 reads TGTGCCAGCTCACCTAGGACAGTCGTGAACACTGAAGCTTTCTTT. The chain recombines TRBV18 with TRBJ1-1; tentatively, D is TRBD1 (6 bases). Between the trimmed V and J ends, which lost 3 bases and 0 bases, there was a span of 11 bases. Germline V lookup: CDR1 KGHSH, CDR2 LQKENI. This CDR3 spans 15 amino acids. The full variable domain, completed using reference TRBV18 and TRBJ1-1, is NAGVMQNPRHLVRRRGQEARLRCSPMKGHSHVYWYRQLPEEGLKFMVYLQKENIIDESGMPKERFSAEFPKEGPSILRIQQVVRGDSAAYFCASSPRTVVNTEAFFGQGTRLTVV.

The chain is built from TRBV5-5 and TRBJ2-7, with unresolved D. This CDR3 contains 15 residues. Germline V gene sequence: CDR1 SGHKS, CDR2 YYEKEE (reference sequence). V lost 2 bases to trimming and J lost 2 bases, with 14 bases between them. DNA for the CDR3: TGTGCCAGCAGCTTCTTGGGGAATTCACCCTACGAGCAGTACTTC. Its protein product is CASSFLGNSPYEQYF.

The rearrangement joins TRBV13 to TRBJ1-6, with 8 bases identical to TRBD1. The CDR3 totals 15 residues. Per germline, CDR1 PRHDT and CDR2 FYEKMQ (reference sequence). The ends lost 0 bases at V and 10 bases at J; junction bases unmatched: 5. CDR3 sequence reads: CASSLGDRVGSPLHF. DNA of the CDR3: TGTGCCAGCAGCTTAGGGGACAGGGTGGGATCACCCCTCCACTTT.

V usage is TRBV7-2 and J usage is TRBJ2-1; 13 bases are shared with TRBD2. In germline, CDR1 is SGHTA, CDR2 FQGNSA. V trimming: 5 bases; J trimming: 7 bases; junction bases outside the gene matches: 5. This CDR3 spans 15 amino acids. The CDR3 sequence: CASSPLAGGRNEQFF. The DNA of the CDR3 is TGTGCCAGCAGCCCACTAGCGGGGGGGCGGAATGAGCAGTTCTTC.

This chain uses TRBV7-2 with TRBJ1-2; D remains unclear. V was pared by 5 bases and J by 1 base, with 11 bases between. The CDR3 is 14 residues long. CDR1 is SGHTA and CDR2 is FQGNSA in the germline V gene. CDR3: CASSQDRYNYGYTF. CDR3 nucleotide sequence: TGTGCCAGCAGCCAGGACCGGTATAACTATGGCTACACCTTC.

J is TRBJ1-4 and V is TRBV6-1; D not certain. There are 16 residues in the CDR3. In germline, CDR1 is MNHNS, CDR2 SASEGT. The V gene lost 2 bases and the J gene lost 5 bases, with 15 bases spanning the gap. The CDR3 DNA is TGTGCCAGCAGTGAAAGTGTTGGGAGAGGGAATGAAAAACTGTTTTTT. Encoded protein: CASSESVGRGNEKLFF.

The CDR3 sequence: CASSLVFGTPNTEAFF. DNA for the CDR3: TGTGCCAGCAGCTTGGTATTTGGGACACCGAACACTGAAGCTTTCTTT. This sequence joins TRBV5-4 and TRBJ1-1; the D gene is possibly TRBD1 (6 bases). This CDR3 is built from 16 residues. V was shortened by 0 bases and J by 1 base, with 13 bases between the two germline ends. Germline values: CDR1 SGHNT, CDR2 YYREEE (reference sequence).

J is TRBJ2-2 and V is TRBV25-1, with D hard to call. V lost 4 bases to trimming and J lost 3 bases, with 15 bases between them. The germline gives CDR1 MGHDK, CDR2 SYGVNS. The length of the CDR3 is 16 residues. The DNA of the CDR3 is TGTGCCAGCAGTGCCTTTCCCGGGTCCGACACCGGGGAGCTGTTTTTT. It yields the protein CASSAFPGSDTGELFF.